This T cell receptor beta chain emerged from a study of T cell clonality in common variable immunodeficiency. The V end was cut by 3 bases, the J end by 0 bases, with 8 bases between. CDR1 is SQVTM, CDR2 ANQGSEA, per germline. The CDR3 runs to 13 residues. Study results and limitations: In common variable immunodeficiency, TCR beta chains reportedly carried fewer deletions and N-nucleotide insertions. Authors noted CVID clonality's cause needs subpopulation repertoire sequencing. Compared with healthy controls, CVID subjects showed increased TCRbeta clonality, mostly in about a third.

This clone was counted at least ten times. Antigen unknown. The DNA ends 3 residues before the CDR3 does, and the rest of the CDR3 is filled in from the germline J gene. For at least one year, all CVID subjects received replacement immunoglobulin. Heparinized whole blood, roughly 5 to 9 ml, came from each donor. TCRdb's copy holds only in-frame clones and misses some; the assay was immunoSEQ multiplex PCR. This sample comprises approximately 14,000 clones, none seen once only. The sequence was obtained from a human donor with common variable immunodeficiency. The specimen was peripheral blood mononuclear cells. The chain is built from TRBV29-1 and TRBJ1-2; D gene uncertain. The CDR3 loop is CSVDLTSNYGYTF. The part of the CDR3 DNA that was read is TGCAGCGTTGATCTGACATCTAACTATGGC.